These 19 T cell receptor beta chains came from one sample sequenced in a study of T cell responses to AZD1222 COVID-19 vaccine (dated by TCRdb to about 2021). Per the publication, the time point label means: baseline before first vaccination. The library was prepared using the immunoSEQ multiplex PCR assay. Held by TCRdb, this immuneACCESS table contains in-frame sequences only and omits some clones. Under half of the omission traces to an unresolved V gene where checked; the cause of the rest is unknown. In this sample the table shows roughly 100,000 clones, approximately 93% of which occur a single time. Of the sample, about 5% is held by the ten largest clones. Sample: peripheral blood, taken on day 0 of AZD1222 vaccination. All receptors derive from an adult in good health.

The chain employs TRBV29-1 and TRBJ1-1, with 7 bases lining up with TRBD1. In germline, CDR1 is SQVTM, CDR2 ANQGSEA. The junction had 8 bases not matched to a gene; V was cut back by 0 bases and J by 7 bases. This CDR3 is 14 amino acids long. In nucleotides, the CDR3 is TGCAGCGTTGAAGACACGGGACAGACATATGAAGCTTTCTTT. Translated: CSVEDTGQTYEAFF.

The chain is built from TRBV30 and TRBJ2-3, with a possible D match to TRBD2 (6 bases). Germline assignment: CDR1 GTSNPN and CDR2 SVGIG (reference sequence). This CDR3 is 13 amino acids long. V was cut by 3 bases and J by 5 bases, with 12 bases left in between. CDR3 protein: CAWSGRSGDTQYF. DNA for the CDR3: TGTGCCTGGAGCGGGAGAAGCGGAGATACGCAGTATTTT. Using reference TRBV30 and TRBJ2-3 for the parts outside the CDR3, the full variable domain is SQTIHQWPATLVQPVGSPLSLECTVEGTSNPNLYWYRQAAGRGLQLLFYSVGIGQISSEVPQNLSASRPQDRQFILSSKKLLLSDSGFYLCAWSGRSGDTQYFGPGTRLTVL.

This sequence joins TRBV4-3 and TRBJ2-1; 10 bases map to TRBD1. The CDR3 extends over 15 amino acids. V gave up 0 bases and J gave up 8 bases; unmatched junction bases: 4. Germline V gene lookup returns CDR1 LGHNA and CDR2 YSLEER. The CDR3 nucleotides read TGCGCCAGCAGCCAAGATGGGACAGGGGTCTATGAGCAGTTCTTC. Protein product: CASSQDGTGVYEQFF.

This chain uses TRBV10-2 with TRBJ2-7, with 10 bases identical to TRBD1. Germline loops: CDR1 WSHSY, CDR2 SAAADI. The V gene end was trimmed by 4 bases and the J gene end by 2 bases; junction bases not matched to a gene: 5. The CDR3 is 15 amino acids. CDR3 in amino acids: CASSAPGQGTYEQYF. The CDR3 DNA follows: TGCGCCAGCAGTGCGCCGGGACAGGGGACCTACGAGCAGTACTTC.

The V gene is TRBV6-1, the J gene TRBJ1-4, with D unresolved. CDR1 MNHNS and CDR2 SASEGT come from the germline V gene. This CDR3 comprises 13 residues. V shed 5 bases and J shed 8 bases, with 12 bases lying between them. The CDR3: CASSFVLGEKLFF. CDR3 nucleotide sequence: TGTGCCAGCAGTTTTGTACTGGGGGAAAAACTGTTTTTT.

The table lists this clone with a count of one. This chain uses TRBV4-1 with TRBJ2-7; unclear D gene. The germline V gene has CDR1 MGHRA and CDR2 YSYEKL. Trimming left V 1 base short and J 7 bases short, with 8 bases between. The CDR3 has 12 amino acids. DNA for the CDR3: TGCGCCAGCAGCCAAGTGGTGGGGGAGCAGTACTTC. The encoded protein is CASSQVVGEQYF.

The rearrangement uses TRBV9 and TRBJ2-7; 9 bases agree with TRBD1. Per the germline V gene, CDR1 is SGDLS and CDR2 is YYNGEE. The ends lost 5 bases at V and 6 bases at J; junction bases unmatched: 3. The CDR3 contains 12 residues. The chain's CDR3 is CASSGQGTEQYF. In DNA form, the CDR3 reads TGTGCCAGCAGTGGACAGGGGACCGAGCAGTACTTC.

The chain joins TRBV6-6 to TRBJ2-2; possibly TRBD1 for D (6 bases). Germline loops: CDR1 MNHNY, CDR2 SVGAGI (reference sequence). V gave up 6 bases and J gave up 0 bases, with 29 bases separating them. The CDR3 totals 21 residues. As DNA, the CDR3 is TGTGCCAGCAGCTCCACTATCGCTCAGGGGCCAGCTGACACGAACACCGGGGAGCTGTTTTTT. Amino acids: CASSSTIAQGPADTNTGELFF.

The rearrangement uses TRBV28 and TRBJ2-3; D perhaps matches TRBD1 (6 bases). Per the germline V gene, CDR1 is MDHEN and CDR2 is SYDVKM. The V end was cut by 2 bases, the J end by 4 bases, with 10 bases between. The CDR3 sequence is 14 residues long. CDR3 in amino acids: CASSLGRGSDTQYF. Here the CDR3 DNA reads TGTGCCAGCAGTTTAGGTAGGGGGTCAGATACGCAGTATTTT.

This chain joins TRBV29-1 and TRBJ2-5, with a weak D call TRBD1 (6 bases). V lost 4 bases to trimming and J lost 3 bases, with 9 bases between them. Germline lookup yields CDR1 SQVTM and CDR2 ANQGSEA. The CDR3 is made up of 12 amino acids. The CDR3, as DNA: TGCAGCGTTGTGGGACAAGAAGAGACCCAGTACTTC. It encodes CSVVGQEETQYF.

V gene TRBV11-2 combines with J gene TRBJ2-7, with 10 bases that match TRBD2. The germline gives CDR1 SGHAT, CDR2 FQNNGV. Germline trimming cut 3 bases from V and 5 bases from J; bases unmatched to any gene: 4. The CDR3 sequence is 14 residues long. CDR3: CASSFMLAGDEQYF. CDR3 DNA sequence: TGTGCCAGCAGCTTCATGCTAGCGGGAGACGAGCAGTACTTC.

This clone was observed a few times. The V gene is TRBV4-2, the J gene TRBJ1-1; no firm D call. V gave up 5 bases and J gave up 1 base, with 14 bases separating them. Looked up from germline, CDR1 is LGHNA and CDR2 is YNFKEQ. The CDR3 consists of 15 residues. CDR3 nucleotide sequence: TGTGCCAGCAGCGAGTCACAATCTTCGAACACTGAAGCTTTCTTT. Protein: CASSESQSSNTEAFF.

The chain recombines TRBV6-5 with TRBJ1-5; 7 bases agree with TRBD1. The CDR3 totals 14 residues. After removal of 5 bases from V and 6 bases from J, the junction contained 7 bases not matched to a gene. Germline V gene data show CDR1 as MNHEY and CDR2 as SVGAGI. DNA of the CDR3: TGTGCCAGCAGTAAGACAGGGCTGGGTCAGCCCCAGCATTTT. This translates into CASSKTGLGQPQHF.

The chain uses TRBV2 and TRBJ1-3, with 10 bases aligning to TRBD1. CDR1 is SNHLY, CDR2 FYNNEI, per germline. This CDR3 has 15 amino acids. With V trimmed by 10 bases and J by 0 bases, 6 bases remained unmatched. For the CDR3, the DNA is TGTGCCAACTCTGACAGGGGGCTCTCTGGAAACACCATATATTTT. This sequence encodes CANSDRGLSGNTIYF.

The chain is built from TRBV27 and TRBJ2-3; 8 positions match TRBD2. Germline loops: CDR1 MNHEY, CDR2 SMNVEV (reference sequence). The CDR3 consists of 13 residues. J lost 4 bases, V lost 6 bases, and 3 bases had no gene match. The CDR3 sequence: CASRGLGADTQYF. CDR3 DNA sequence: TGTGCCAGCAGGGGACTAGGGGCAGATACGCAGTATTTT.

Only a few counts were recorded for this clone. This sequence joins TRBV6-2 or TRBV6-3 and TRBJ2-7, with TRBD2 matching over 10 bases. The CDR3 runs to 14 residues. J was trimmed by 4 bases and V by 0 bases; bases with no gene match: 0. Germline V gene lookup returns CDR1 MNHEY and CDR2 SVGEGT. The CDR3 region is CASSYSTSGYEQYF. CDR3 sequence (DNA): TGTGCCAGCAGTTACTCGACTAGCGGGTACGAGCAGTACTTC.

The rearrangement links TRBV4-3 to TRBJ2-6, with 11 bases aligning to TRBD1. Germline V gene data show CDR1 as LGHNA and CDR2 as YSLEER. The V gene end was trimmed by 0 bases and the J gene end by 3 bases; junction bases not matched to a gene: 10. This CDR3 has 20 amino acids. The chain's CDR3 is CASSQERTGGLRGGANVLTF. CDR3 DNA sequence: TGCGCCAGCAGCCAAGAAAGGACAGGGGGCCTAAGAGGTGGGGCCAACGTCCTGACTTTC.

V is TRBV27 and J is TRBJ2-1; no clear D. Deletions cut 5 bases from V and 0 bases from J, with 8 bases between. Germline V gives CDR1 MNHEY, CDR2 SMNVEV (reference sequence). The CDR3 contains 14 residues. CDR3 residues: CASSGGLSYNEQFF. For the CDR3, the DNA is TGTGCCAGCAGTGGTGGGCTCTCCTACAATGAGCAGTTCTTC.

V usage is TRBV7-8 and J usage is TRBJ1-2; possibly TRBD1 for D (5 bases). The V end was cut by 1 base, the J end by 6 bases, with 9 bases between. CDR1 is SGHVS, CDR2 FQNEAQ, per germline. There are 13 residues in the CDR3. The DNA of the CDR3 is TGTGCCAGCAGCTTAGGGACATATAATGGCTACACCTTC. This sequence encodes CASSLGTYNGYTF.